The 4 T cell receptor beta chains reported below all come from one sample, sequenced in a study of blood T cell repertoires in COVID-19. TCRdb keeps only in-frame clones here, not all; method: immunoSEQ multiplex PCR. This table holds about 82,000 clones, around four fifths found once. The sequencing input was peripheral blood. The receptors shown here come from an elderly man with active or convalescent COVID-19.

This chain connects TRBV3-1 (or the pseudogene TRBV3-2) to TRBJ2-3, with TRBD2 matching over 11 bases. In germline, CDR1 is LGHDT, CDR2 YNNKEL (reference sequence). J gave up 4 bases and V 2 bases, and 2 bases lay outside the gene matches. The CDR3 consists of 15 residues. DNA for the CDR3: TGTGCCAGCAGCCAAACTAGCGGGAGCTCAGATACGCAGTATTTT. Translation gives CASSQTSGSSDTQYF.

The chain employs TRBV19 and TRBJ2-3; TRBD2 agrees at 7 bases. This CDR3 contains 15 residues. The V gene's germline CDR1 is LNHDA and CDR2 SQIVND (reference sequence). The V segment lost 6 bases and the J segment 3 bases; nucleotides outside the gene matches: 9. CDR3 in amino acids: CASRGERDRTDTQYF. CDR3 nucleotides: TGTGCCAGTAGGGGGGAGCGGGATCGAACAGATACGCAGTATTTT.

This chain links TRBV6-1 with TRBJ2-1; D remains ambiguous. The CDR3 spans 15 residues. Germline V gene lookup returns CDR1 MNHNS and CDR2 SASEGT. Trimming took 1 base from V and 0 from J, leaving 7 bases between them. DNA of the CDR3: TGTGCCAGCAGTGAAGGTCGGAGCTCCTACAATGAGCAGTTCTTC. Protein: CASSEGRSSYNEQFF.

The genes are TRBV2 and TRBJ1-2; no reliable D call. Germline CDR1 reads SNHLY; CDR2 reads FYNNEI. The CDR3 has 14 residues. V lost 4 bases to trimming and J lost 7 bases, with 16 bases between them. The CDR3 reads CASSGHVRGFGYTF. As DNA, the CDR3 is TGTGCCAGCAGTGGGCATGTTAGAGGGTTTGGCTACACCTTC.